One and the same sample provided the 5 T cell receptor beta chains below, sequenced in a study of metastatic and nonmetastatic thyroid tumors. Thyroid surgery took place with no prior treatment in any patient. TCRdb reanalyzed the PCR reads via MiXCR. The data contain 20,000 to 30,000 clones, 10% to 15% of them singletons. The sample taken for sequencing was blood. The source is a female donor with papillary thyroid cancer or a benign thyroid nodule (not recorded which). Some clones in this sample may be carry-over from other donors' samples.

Judged by abundance, this clone is medium-sized (0.01 to 0.1%). The CDR3 nucleotides read TGTGCCTGGAGATCTAGCGGGAGGTCAGATACGCAGTATTTT. Translating it yields CAWRSSGRSDTQYF. The J gene is TRBJ2-3, the V gene TRBV30; TRBD2 matches at 11 bases. The trim removed 3 bases at V and 4 bases at J, leaving 3 bases unmatched. This CDR3 is 14 amino acids long. The germline V gene encodes CDR1 GTSNPN and CDR2 SVGIG (reference sequence).

This clone was observed many times. The rearrangement links TRBV28 to TRBJ1-4; 9 bases align to TRBD1. This CDR3 has 17 amino acids. In germline, CDR1 is MDHEN, CDR2 SYDVKM. Unmatched junction bases numbered 13, after V lost 6 bases and J lost 5 bases. The CDR3 loop reads CASRERTGGGWNEKLFF. DNA of the CDR3: TGTGCCAGCAGGGAGCGCACAGGGGGCGGGTGGAATGAAAAACTGTTTTTT.

This clone showed up many times. The chain employs TRBV11-3 and TRBJ2-1; 8 bases agree with TRBD2. This CDR3 spans 18 amino acids. Trimming cost V 1 base and J 7 bases; bases outside gene matches: 15. In germline, CDR1 is SGHNT, CDR2 YENEEA. CDR3 DNA sequence: TGTGCCAGCAGCTTAGTCGGGGGCTTGTCGGGAGGGAGGAATGAGCAGTTCTTC. Amino acids: CASSLVGGLSGGRNEQFF.

This clone showed up many times. The V and J genes are TRBV6-2 or TRBV6-3 and TRBJ2-4; the match to TRBD2 covers 12 bases. Germline V gene sequence: CDR1 MNHEY, CDR2 SVGEGT. The CDR3 spans 14 residues. The J segment lost 8 bases and the V segment lost 6 bases, leaving 5 bases of the junction unmatched. CDR3 region: CASRETSGSHIQYF. CDR3 DNA sequence: TGTGCCAGCAGGGAGACTAGCGGGAGCCACATTCAGTACTTC.

In this sample, this clone turned up many times. CDR3 sequence reads: CSARDPGAQGTYEQYF. As DNA, the CDR3 is TGCAGTGCTAGAGACCCAGGAGCGCAGGGGACCTACGAGCAGTACTTC. The J gene is TRBJ2-7, the V gene TRBV20-1; D is perhaps TRBD1 (6 bases). The germline V gene has CDR1 DFQATT and CDR2 SNEGSKA (reference sequence). V gave up 0 bases and J gave up 2 bases, with 17 bases separating them. CDR3 length: 16 residues.